This T cell receptor beta chain came from a study of T-cell reconstitution after alpha-beta-depleted transplantation in children. Germline CDR1 is LNHDA and CDR2 is SQIVND (reference sequence). V shed 2 bases and J shed 2 bases, with 9 bases lying between them. This CDR3 region has 14 residues. As for this clonotype: Its specificity is unknown.

Unique molecular identifiers featured in how the TCRbeta library was prepared. TCRdb re-called the PCR reads through MiXCR, storing one row per CDR3 protein. The sample has 300,000 to 400,000 distinct CDR3 sequences, roughly 17% seen once. Study-wide results and limits: One year after transplant, T-cell counts and diversity came mostly from newly produced T cells. Surviving recipient T cells and thymic progenitors accounted for the high day-60 TCRbeta diversity observed in some patients. About two months after transplant, alpha-beta T cells reportedly came from several hundred expanded graft clones.

The input for sequencing was PBMCs, mostly from graft donor cells, taken 360 days after TCRalphabeta/CD19-depleted stem cell transplant. This TCR was sampled from a male patient aged 2 to 10 who had a stem cell transplant for acute lymphoblastic leukemia, so the T cells may come from the graft donor. V usage is TRBV19 and J usage is TRBJ2-5, with D possibly TRBD2 on 6 matching bases. The CDR3 reads CASSILGGQETQYF. The CDR3 region has the DNA TGTGCCAGTAGTATATTGGGGGGACAAGAGACCCAGTACTTC.